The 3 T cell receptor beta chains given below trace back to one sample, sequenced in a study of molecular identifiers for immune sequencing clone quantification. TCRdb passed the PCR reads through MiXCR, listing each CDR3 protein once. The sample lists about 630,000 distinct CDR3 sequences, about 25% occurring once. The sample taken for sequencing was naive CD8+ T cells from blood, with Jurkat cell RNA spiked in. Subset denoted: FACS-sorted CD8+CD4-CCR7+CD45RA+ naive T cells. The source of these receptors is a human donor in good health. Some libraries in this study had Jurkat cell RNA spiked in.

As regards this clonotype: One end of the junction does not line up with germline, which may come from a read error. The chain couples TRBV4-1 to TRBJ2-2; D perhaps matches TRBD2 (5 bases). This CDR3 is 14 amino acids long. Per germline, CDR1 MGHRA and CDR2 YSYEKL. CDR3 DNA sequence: TGCGCCATCAGCCAAGTAGGAGGTACCGGGGAGCTGTTTTTT. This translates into CAISQVGGTGELFF.

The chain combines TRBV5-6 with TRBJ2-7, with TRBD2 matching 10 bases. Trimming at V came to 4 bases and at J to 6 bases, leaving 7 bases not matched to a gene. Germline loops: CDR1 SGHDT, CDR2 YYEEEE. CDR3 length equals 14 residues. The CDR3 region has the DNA TGTGCCAGCAGCCTCGCAGCGGGGGGGTCCGAGCAGTACTTC. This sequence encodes CASSLAAGGSEQYF.

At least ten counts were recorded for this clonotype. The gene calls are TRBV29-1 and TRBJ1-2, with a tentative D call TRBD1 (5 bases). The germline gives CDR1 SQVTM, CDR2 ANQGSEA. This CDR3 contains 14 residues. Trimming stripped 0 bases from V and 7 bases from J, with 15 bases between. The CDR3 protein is CSVEDGERGGGYTF. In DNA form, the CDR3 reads TGCAGCGTTGAAGATGGAGAACGGGGCGGTGGCTACACCTTC.